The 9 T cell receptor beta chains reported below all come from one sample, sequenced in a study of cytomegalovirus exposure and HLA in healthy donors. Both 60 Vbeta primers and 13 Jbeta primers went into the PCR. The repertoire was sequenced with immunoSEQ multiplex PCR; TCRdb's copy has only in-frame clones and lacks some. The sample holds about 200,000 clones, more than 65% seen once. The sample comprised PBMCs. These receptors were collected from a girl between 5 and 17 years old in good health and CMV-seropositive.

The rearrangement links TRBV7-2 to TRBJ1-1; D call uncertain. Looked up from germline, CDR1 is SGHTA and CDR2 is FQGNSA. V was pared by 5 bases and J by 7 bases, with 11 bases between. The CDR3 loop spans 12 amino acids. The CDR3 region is CASSPLQLEAFF. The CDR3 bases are TGTGCCAGCAGCCCGCTACAGCTTGAAGCTTTCTTT.

The CDR3 DNA reads TGTGCCAGCAGTGAAAAACGGCGGGGGGCGTCGGGCAATGAGCAGTTCTTC. Amino acids: CASSEKRRGASGNEQFF. This chain links TRBV2 with TRBJ2-1; TRBD2 matches at 8 bases. CDR3 length equals 17 residues. V dropped 2 bases and J dropped 6; count of bases not matched to a gene: 12. Looked up from germline, CDR1 is SNHLY and CDR2 is FYNNEI.

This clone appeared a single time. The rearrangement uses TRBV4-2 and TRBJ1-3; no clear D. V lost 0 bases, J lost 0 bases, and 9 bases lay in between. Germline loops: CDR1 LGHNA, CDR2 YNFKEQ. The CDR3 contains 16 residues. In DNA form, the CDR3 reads TGTGCCAGCAGCCAAGAGGGCAGGTTCTCTGGAAACACCATATATTTT. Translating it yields CASSQEGRFSGNTIYF.

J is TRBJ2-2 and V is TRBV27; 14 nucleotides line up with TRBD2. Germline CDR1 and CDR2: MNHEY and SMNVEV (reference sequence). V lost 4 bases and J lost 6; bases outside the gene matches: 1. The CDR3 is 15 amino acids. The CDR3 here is CASSWTSGGPGELFF. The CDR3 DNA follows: TGTGCCAGCAGTTGGACTAGCGGGGGGCCCGGGGAGCTGTTTTTT.

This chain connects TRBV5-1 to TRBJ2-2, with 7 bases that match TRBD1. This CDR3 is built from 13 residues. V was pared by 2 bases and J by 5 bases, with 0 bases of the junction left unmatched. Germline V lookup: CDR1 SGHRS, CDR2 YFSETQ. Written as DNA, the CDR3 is TGCGCCAGCAGCTTACAGGGGACCGGGGAGCTGTTTTTT. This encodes CASSLQGTGELFF. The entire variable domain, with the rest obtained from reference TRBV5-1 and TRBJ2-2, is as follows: KAGVTQTPRYLIKTRGQQVTLSCSPISGHRSVSWYQQTPGQGLQFLFEYFSETQRNKGNFPGRFSGRQFSNSRSEMNVSTLELGDSALYLCASSLQGTGELFFGEGSRLTVL.

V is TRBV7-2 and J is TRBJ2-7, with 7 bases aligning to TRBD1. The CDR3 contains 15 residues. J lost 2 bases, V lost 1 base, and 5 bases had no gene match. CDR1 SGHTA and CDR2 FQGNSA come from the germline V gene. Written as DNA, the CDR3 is TGTGCCAGCAGCTTAGTGTCGCAGGGGGCCTACGAGCAGTACTTC. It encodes CASSLVSQGAYEQYF.

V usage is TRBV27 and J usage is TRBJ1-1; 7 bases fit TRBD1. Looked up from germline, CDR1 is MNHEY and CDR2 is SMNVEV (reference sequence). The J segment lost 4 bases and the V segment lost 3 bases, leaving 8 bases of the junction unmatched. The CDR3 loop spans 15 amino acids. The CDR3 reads CASSLRQGVGTEAFF. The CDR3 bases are TGTGCCAGCAGTTTGAGGCAGGGGGTTGGCACTGAAGCTTTCTTT.

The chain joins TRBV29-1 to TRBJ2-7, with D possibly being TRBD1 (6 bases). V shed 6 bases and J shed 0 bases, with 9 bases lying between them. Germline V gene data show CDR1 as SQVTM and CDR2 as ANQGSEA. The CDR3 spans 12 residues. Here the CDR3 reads CSVTRGSYEQYF. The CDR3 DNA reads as TGCAGCGTGACCAGGGGCTCCTACGAGCAGTACTTC.

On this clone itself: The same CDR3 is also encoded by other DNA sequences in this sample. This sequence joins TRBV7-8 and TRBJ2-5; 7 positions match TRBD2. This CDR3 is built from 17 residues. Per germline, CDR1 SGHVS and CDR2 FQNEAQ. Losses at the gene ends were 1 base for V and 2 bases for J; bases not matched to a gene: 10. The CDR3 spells CASSLVARDYPQETQYF. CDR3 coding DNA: TGTGCCAGCAGCTTAGTGGCCCGGGACTATCCACAAGAGACCCAGTACTTC.